This TCR beta chain is drawn from a study of blood T cell repertoires in COVID-19. Overall study context: Samples representing acute and convalescent COVID-19 were sourced from the United States, Italy and Spain. T cells, B-cell-depleted T cells, or PBMCs supplied cDNA or gDNA.

Seattle researchers signed up patients amid active infection and tracked them longitudinally. TCRdb's table, derived via immunoSEQ multiplex PCR, lists solely in-frame clones and lacks some. The sample contains more than 300,000 clones, roughly 86% of which appear only once. The TCR sequence derives from a woman under 40 with COVID-19, enrolled during active disease. What was sequenced was peripheral blood.

CDR3 DNA: TGCAGCGTAACAGGGGGCTATGGCTACACCTTC. Translation: CSVTGGYGYTF. The chain links TRBV29-1 to TRBJ1-2; 8 bases line up with TRBD1. The V gene's germline CDR1 is SQVTM and CDR2 ANQGSEA. There are 11 residues in the CDR3. The V and J ends lost 6 bases and 4 bases, in that order; junction bases with no gene match: 1.